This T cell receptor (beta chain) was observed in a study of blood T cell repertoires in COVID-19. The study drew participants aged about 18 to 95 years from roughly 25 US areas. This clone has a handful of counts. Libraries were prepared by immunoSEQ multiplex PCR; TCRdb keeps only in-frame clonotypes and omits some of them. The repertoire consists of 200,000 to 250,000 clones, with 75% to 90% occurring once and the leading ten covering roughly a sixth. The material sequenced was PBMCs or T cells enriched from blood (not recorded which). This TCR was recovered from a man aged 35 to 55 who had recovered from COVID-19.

The CDR3 spells CASKKDRGNNSPLHF. The CDR3 nucleotides read TGTGCCAGCAAAAAGGACAGGGGAAATAATTCACCCCTCCACTTT. The gene calls are TRBV2 and TRBJ1-6; 9 bases are shared with TRBD1. Germline CDR1 is SNHLY and CDR2 is FYNNEI. V was pared by 7 bases and J by 5 bases, with 6 bases of the junction left unmatched. The CDR3 is made up of 15 amino acids.